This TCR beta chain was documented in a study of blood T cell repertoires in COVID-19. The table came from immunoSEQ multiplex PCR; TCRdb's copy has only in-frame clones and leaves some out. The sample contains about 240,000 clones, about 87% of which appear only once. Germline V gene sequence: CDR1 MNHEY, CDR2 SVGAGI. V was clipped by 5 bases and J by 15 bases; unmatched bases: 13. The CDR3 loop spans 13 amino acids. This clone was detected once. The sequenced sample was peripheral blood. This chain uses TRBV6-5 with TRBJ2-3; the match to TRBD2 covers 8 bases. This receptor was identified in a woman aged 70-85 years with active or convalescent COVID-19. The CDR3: CASSTGPGGPPYF. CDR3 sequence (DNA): TGTGCCAGCAGTACTGGGCCGGGGGGGCCCCCCTATTTT.